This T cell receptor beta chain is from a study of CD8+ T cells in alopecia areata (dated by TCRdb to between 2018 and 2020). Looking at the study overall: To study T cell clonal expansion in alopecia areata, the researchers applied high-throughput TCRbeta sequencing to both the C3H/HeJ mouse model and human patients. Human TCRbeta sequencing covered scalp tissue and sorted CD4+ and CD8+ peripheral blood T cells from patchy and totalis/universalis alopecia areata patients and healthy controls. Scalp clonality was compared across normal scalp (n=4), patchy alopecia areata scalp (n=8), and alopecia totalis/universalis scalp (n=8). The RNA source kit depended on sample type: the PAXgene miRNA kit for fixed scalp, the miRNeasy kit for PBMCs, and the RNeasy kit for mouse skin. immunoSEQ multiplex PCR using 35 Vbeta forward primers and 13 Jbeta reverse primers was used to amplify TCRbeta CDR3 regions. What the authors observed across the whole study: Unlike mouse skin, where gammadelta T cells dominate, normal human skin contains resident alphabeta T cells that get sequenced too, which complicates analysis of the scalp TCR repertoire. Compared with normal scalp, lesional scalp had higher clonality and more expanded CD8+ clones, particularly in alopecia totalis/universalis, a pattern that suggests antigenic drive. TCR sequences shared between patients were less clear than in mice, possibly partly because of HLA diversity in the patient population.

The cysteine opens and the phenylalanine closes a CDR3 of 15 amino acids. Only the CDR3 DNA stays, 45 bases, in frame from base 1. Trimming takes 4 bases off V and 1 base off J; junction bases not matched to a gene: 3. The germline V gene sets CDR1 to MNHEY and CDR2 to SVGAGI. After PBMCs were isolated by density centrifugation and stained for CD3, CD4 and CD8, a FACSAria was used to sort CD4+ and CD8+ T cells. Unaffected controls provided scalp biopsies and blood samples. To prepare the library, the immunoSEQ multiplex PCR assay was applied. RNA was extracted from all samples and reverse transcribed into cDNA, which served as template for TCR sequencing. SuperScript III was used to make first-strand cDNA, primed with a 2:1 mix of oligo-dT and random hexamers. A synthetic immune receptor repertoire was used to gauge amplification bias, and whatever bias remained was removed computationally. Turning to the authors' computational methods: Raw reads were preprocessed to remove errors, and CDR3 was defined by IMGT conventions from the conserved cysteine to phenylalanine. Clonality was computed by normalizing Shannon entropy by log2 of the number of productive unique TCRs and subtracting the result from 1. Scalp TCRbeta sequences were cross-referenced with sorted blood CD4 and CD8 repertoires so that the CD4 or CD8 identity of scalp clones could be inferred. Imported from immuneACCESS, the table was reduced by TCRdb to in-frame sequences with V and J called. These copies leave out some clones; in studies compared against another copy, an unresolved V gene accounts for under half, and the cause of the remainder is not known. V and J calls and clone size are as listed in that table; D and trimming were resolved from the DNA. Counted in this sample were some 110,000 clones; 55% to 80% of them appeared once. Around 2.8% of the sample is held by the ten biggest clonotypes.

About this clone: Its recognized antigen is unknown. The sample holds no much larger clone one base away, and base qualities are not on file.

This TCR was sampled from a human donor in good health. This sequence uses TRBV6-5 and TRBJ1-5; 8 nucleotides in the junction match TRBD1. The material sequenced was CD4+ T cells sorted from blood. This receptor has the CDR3 CASSSGQGSNQPQHF. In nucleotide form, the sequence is TGTGCCAGCAGTTCAGGACAGGGCAGCAATCAGCCCCAGCATTTT.